The 21 T cell receptor beta chains below all came from one sample that was sequenced in a study of cytomegalovirus exposure and HLA in healthy donors. PCR involved 60 Vbeta and 13 Jbeta primers. Repertoires were generated with immunoSEQ multiplex PCR, while TCRdb's copy carries only in-frame clones and drops some. The sample gives about 130,000 clones, around 80% of which show up once; over 1.5% is in the top ten. Material: PBMCs. The receptors stem from a woman between 45 and 65 years old in good health and CMV-seronegative.

This chain joins TRBV6-5 and TRBJ1-2; no firm D call. Trimming cost V 6 bases and J 6 bases, with 14 bases left between them. Germline-derived CDR1 and CDR2 are MNHEY and SVGAGI. There are 13 residues in the CDR3. CDR3 sequence reads: CASSRGLQDGYTF. CDR3 in DNA: TGTGCCAGCAGCCGCGGACTTCAGGATGGCTACACCTTC.

In this sample, this clone turned up once. The chain joins TRBV10-3 to TRBJ2-5; 9 bases map to TRBD2. Germline loops: CDR1 ENHRY, CDR2 SYGVKD. J lost 2 bases, V lost 3 bases, and 10 bases had no gene match. The CDR3 is made up of 17 amino acids. The CDR3 coding sequence is TGTGCCATCAGTGACCTCCCGGGACTAGCAGGACAAGAGACCCAGTACTTC. Protein: CAISDLPGLAGQETQYF.

This chain links TRBV19 with TRBJ2-1; 11 bases are shared with TRBD1. The length of the CDR3 is 16 residues. Germline V gene data show CDR1 as LNHDA and CDR2 as SQIVND (reference sequence). V shed 3 bases and J 3 bases; nucleotides not matched to a gene: 4. CDR3 residues: CASSMTGTGGYNEQFF. The CDR3 DNA reads as TGTGCCAGTAGTATGACCGGGACAGGGGGCTACAATGAGCAGTTCTTC.

V is TRBV6-6 and J is TRBJ1-3; D might be TRBD1 (6 bases). The V gene's germline CDR1 is MNHNY and CDR2 SVGAGI (reference sequence). The V end lost 4 bases, the J end lost 2 bases, and 9 bases lay between the germline ends. This CDR3 contains 14 residues. The CDR3 protein is CASSSWGPGNTIYF. The CDR3 DNA sequence: TGTGCCAGCAGTTCTTGGGGGCCTGGAAACACCATATATTTT.

The CDR3 loop is CASSLAVHRMNTEAFF. CDR3 nucleotides: TGTGCCAGCAGCTTGGCAGTTCACCGCATGAACACTGAAGCTTTCTTT. The chain joins TRBV5-4 to TRBJ1-1; no clear D gene. The V gene lost 0 bases and the J gene lost 0 bases, with 12 bases spanning the gap. Germline V gene lookup returns CDR1 SGHNT and CDR2 YYREEE (reference sequence). CDR3 length: 16 amino acids.

This rearrangement joins TRBV5-1 to TRBJ1-1, with D maybe TRBD1 (5 bases). The germline V gene encodes CDR1 SGHRS and CDR2 YFSETQ. The CDR3 runs 17 residues. Trimming removed 2 bases at V and 2 bases at J, with 19 bases between. CDR3 DNA sequence: TGCGCCAGCAGCTTCGGCCTGCAGGGAAAAGAAAACACTGAAGCTTTCTTT. Encoded protein: CASSFGLQGKENTEAFF.

This chain connects TRBV9 to TRBJ2-2, with D unresolved. The CDR3 is 14 residues long. CDR1 and CDR2 from the germline V gene are SGDLS and YYNGEE. V was shortened by 4 bases and J by 3 bases, with 10 bases between the two germline ends. The CDR3 sequence: CASSPDLYTGELFF. The CDR3 region has the DNA TGTGCCAGCAGCCCAGACTTGTACACCGGGGAGCTGTTTTTT.

V is TRBV5-6 and J is TRBJ2-7; TRBD2 might be the D (7 bases). The germline gives CDR1 SGHDT, CDR2 YYEEEE. V was cut by 4 bases and J by 9 bases, with 23 bases left in between. The CDR3 runs to 15 residues. DNA for the CDR3: TGTGCCAGCAGCCCACAGGGACGGGACTACGAGTGGCAGTACGTC. It is translated as CASSPQGRDYEWQYV.

The rearrangement links TRBV4-3 to TRBJ1-3; D possibly corresponds to TRBD1 (6 bases). The V gene lost 0 bases and the J gene lost 4 bases, with 13 bases spanning the gap. CDR1 and CDR2 from the germline V gene are LGHNA and YSLEER. There are 16 residues in the CDR3. The CDR3 sequence: CASSQDTGLSGNTIYF. The CDR3 bases are TGCGCCAGCAGCCAAGATACAGGGCTGTCGGGAAACACCATATATTTT.

This chain connects TRBV9 to TRBJ2-5; D call uncertain. Germline CDR1 is SGDLS and CDR2 is YYNGEE. Trimming removed 4 bases at V and 5 bases at J, with 15 bases between. The CDR3 consists of 14 residues. The CDR3 DNA follows: TGTGCCAGCAGCCTAAACCCGACGCGGGAGACCCAGTACTTC. This translates into CASSLNPTRETQYF.

The chain links TRBV29-1 to TRBJ2-1; D perhaps matches TRBD2 (6 bases). The CDR3 sequence is 15 residues long. Germline V gives CDR1 SQVTM, CDR2 ANQGSEA. Trimming pared 6 bases from V and 2 bases from J, leaving 17 bases between. As DNA, the CDR3 is TGCAGCGTAGGGCAGCGCGGGATAGCCTACAATGAGCAGTTCTTC. It specifies CSVGQRGIAYNEQFF.

In this sample, this clone turned up a few times. As DNA, the CDR3 is TGTGCCTGGAGTCCGGGGGGCACAGATACGCAGTATTTT. Translation: CAWSPGGTDTQYF. The chain is built from TRBV30 and TRBJ2-3, with a possible D match to TRBD2 (6 bases). CDR1 is GTSNPN and CDR2 is SVGIG in the germline V gene (reference sequence). The V gene lost 2 bases and the J gene lost 1 base, with 7 bases spanning the gap. There are 13 residues in the CDR3.

A word on this clone: The sample holds other DNA sequences that translate to the same CDR3. The CDR3 sequence is CASSLAGGRADTQYF. The DNA of the CDR3 is TGCGCCAGCAGCTTGGCGGGAGGGCGAGCAGATACGCAGTATTTT. The chain couples TRBV5-1 to TRBJ2-3; 8 positions agree with TRBD2. There are 15 residues in the CDR3. V was pared by 0 bases and J by 4 bases, with 4 bases of the junction left unmatched. Per the germline V gene, CDR1 is SGHRS and CDR2 is YFSETQ.

This clone was counted between two and nine times. This chain connects TRBV2 to TRBJ2-7; TRBD1 matches 9 bases. CDR1 and CDR2 from the germline V gene are SNHLY and FYNNEI. The CDR3 is 20 amino acids. Trimming took 8 bases from V and 2 from J; bases not matched to a gene: 25. DNA of the CDR3: TGTGCCAGCTTCCGGGACAGGGCCGTCGCGAGCCCCCGAGGAGCCTACGAGCAGTACTTC. As protein: CASFRDRAVASPRGAYEQYF.

The CDR3 nucleotides are TGTGCCAGCAAAGCAGGGGCCTCTGGAAACACCATATATTTT. Protein product: CASKAGASGNTIYF. This sequence joins TRBV2 and TRBJ1-3; weak D call: TRBD1 (6 bases). The CDR3 contains 14 residues. CDR1 and CDR2 from the germline V gene are SNHLY and FYNNEI. Trimming removed 7 bases at V and 0 bases at J, with 10 bases between.

V is TRBV6-1 and J is TRBJ2-1, with 8 bases that match TRBD2. The CDR3 is 17 residues long. The V gene end was trimmed by 0 bases and the J gene end by 7 bases; junction bases not matched to a gene: 11. Germline V CDR1 and CDR2: MNHNS, SASEGT. The CDR3 region has the DNA TGTGCCAGCAGTGAAGCGCGAGGAAGCGGGAGAGTAAATGAGCAGTTCTTC. The encoded protein is CASSEARGSGRVNEQFF.

The chain employs TRBV10-3 and TRBJ2-6; 8 bases are a match to TRBD1. The CDR3 is made up of 16 amino acids. J gave up 2 bases and V 5 bases, and 5 bases lay outside the gene matches. Germline CDR1 reads ENHRY; CDR2 reads SYGVKD. The CDR3 protein is CAISQRTGPGANVLTF. CDR3 in DNA: TGTGCCATCAGTCAACGGACAGGGCCTGGGGCCAACGTCCTGACTTTC.

This clone has just a few counts. The chain uses TRBV4-1 and TRBJ1-1; D remains ambiguous. With 1 base removed from V and 4 bases from J, the gap between germline ends came to 7 bases. CDR3 length: 13 amino acids. Germline CDR1 is MGHRA and CDR2 is YSYEKL. The CDR3: CASSQGPGTEAFF. DNA for the CDR3: TGCGCCAGCAGCCAAGGCCCGGGCACTGAAGCTTTCTTT.

A few counts support this clone. V usage is TRBV9 and J usage is TRBJ1-4; 8 positions agree with TRBD1. The J segment lost 5 bases and the V segment lost 1 base, leaving 4 bases of the junction unmatched. The CDR3 totals 15 residues. Germline V gives CDR1 SGDLS, CDR2 YYNGEE. The CDR3 DNA follows: TGTGCCAGCAGCGTACAGGCAGGGGGCAATGAAAAACTGTTTTTT. Translation: CASSVQAGGNEKLFF.

The chain is built from TRBV19 and TRBJ2-5; TRBD2 matches 12 bases. TRBJ2-7 explains the end of the DNA better; the J call may be wrong. Germline V gene data show CDR1 as LNHDA and CDR2 as SQIVND (reference sequence). The CDR3 covers 14 residues. The CDR3 region is CASSSLAGGYEQYF. The CDR3 DNA is TGTGCCAGTAGTAGCCTAGCGGGAGGGTACGAGCAGTACTTC.

The chain couples TRBV7-6 to TRBJ1-1, with 7 bases lining up with TRBD1. Germline CDR1 and CDR2: SGHVS and FNYEAQ. The CDR3 extends over 17 amino acids. Losses at the gene ends were 5 bases for V and 2 bases for J; bases not matched to a gene: 14. Here the CDR3 reads CASSPGTVIAPNTEAFF. Written as DNA, the CDR3 is TGTGCCAGCAGCCCCGGGACAGTGATAGCCCCTAACACTGAAGCTTTCTTT.